The clone carrying this T cell receptor (beta chain) has ten or more counts. The antigen remains unidentified. The data were taken from a study of T cells in Graves' hyperthyroidism and ophthalmopathy. Study in general: Pretreatment peripheral blood was obtained at initial diagnosis. General study points: Patients with ophthalmopathy were separated from those with stable hyperthyroidism by a 13 V-J model.

Template material for amplifying TCR beta CDR3 regions consisted of RNA transcripts. The primer set for the first-round RT-PCR of the TCR CDR3 was HTBI. TCRdb processed the multiplex PCR reads anew with MiXCR; each CDR3 protein has one entry. The sample lists a few hundred thousand distinct CDR3 sequences; around 15% were seen once. CDR3 length: 16 amino acids. With 3 bases removed from V and 0 bases from J, the gap between germline ends came to 15 bases. Germline V gives CDR1 SGHTA, CDR2 FQGNSA. Enrolled ophthalmopathy patients presented with a Clinical Activity Score of at least 3, a NOSPECS grade of at least 4, and disease duration under 3 months. Each diagnosis drew on symptoms, thyroxine, TRAb, thyroid ultrasound and orbital computed tomography findings.

This receptor was taken from a woman in her forties with Graves' ophthalmopathy. This chain uses TRBV7-2 with TRBJ2-7; no reliable D call. Sequencing was carried out using blood. CDR3 sequence (DNA): TGTGCCAGCAGCTTCCGGTCCTCACTACTCTCCTACGAGCAGTACTTC. This translates into CASSFRSSLLSYEQYF.